The next 13 T cell receptor beta chains were all read from a single sample in a study of T cell responses to AZD1222 COVID-19 vaccine (dated by TCRdb to the early 2020s). Per the publication, the time point label means: baseline before first vaccination. Library method: the immunoSEQ multiplex PCR assay. Entries here come from immuneACCESS through TCRdb and include only in-frame sequences with V and J called. Some clones fail to appear in such tables; in the studies checked, an unresolved V gene covers under half of the shortfall, and the cause of the remainder is unknown. This sample is represented by some 170,000 clones; around nine tenths of them were singletons. Less than 3% of the sample is taken by the ten largest. Source: peripheral blood, taken on day 0 of AZD1222 vaccination. Receptors were obtained from an adult in good health.

The V call is TRBV18, the J call TRBJ2-1; no reliable D call. CDR1 KGHSH and CDR2 LQKENI come from the germline V gene. Trimming took 4 bases from V and 8 from J, leaving 12 bases between them. This CDR3 comprises 13 residues. CDR3 coding DNA: TGTGCCAGCTCACGAATCGTCCGGGATGAGCAGTTCTTC. This codes for CASSRIVRDEQFF.

The chain couples TRBV7-9 to TRBJ2-6; D is possibly TRBD2 (5 bases). This CDR3 region has 15 residues. V lost 1 base to trimming and J lost 3 bases, with 7 bases between them. CDR1 SEHNR and CDR2 FQNEAQ come from the germline V gene (reference sequence). For the CDR3, the DNA is TGTGCCAGCAGCTTAGTTCGGGATGGGGCCAACGTCCTGACTTTC. Translated: CASSLVRDGANVLTF.

The V gene is TRBV5-5, the J gene TRBJ2-3, with 8 bases lining up with TRBD1. CDR1 is SGHKS and CDR2 is YYEKEE in the germline V gene (reference sequence). The CDR3 is 15 residues long. After removal of 2 bases from V and 1 base from J, the junction contained 3 bases not matched to a gene. CDR3 coding DNA: TGTGCCAGCAGCTTTGAGACAGGGGGCACAGATACGCAGTATTTT. It encodes CASSFETGGTDTQYF.

V is TRBV9 and J is TRBJ1-2; D gene ambiguous. V gave up 5 bases and J gave up 4 bases, with 15 bases separating them. Germline loops: CDR1 SGDLS, CDR2 YYNGEE. This CDR3 comprises 14 residues. DNA of the CDR3: TGTGCCAGCAGGGAAGAGGGTGGAAGCTATGGCTACACCTTC. Translated, it gives CASREEGGSYGYTF.

V gene TRBV5-1 combines with J gene TRBJ1-2; D remains unclear. Germline V gene lookup returns CDR1 SGHRS and CDR2 YFSETQ. V shed 0 bases and J shed 6 bases, with 6 bases lying between them. The CDR3 has 12 amino acids. CDR3 DNA: TGCGCCAGCAGCTTGGGTAGCCATGGCTACACCTTC. This gives the protein CASSLGSHGYTF. The whole variable domain, remainder taken from reference TRBV5-1 and TRBJ1-2, is KAGVTQTPRYLIKTRGQQVTLSCSPISGHRSVSWYQQTPGQGLQFLFEYFSETQRNKGNFPGRFSGRQFSNSRSEMNVSTLELGDSALYLCASSLGSHGYTFGSGTRLTVV.

The J gene is TRBJ2-1, the V gene TRBV11-3; TRBD2 matches at 8 bases. The CDR3 runs to 14 residues. Germline V gives CDR1 SGHNT, CDR2 YENEEA. V was clipped by 5 bases and J by 4 bases; unmatched bases: 4. The CDR3 reads CASSLRGGYNEQFF. The CDR3 DNA sequence: TGTGCCAGCAGCCTCCGGGGGGGTTACAATGAGCAGTTCTTC.

The chain joins TRBV6-5 to TRBJ1-4, with D possibly matching TRBD1 (5 bases). The CDR3 is 14 amino acids. Trimming left V 7 bases short and J 0 bases short, with 9 bases between. CDR1 and CDR2 from the germline V gene are MNHEY and SVGAGI. The CDR3 sequence is CASTSRATNEKLFF. The DNA for the CDR3 is TGTGCCAGCACCTCCAGGGCAACTAATGAAAAACTGTTTTTT.

This clone qualifies as medium-sized. V usage is TRBV24-1 and J usage is TRBJ2-7; TRBD1 might be the D (6 bases). V lost 4 bases and J lost 7, with 10 bases in between. Germline values: CDR1 KGHDR, CDR2 SFDVKD. CDR3 length equals 12 residues. CDR3 sequence reads: CATSDPRGEQYF. CDR3 coding DNA: TGTGCCACCAGTGACCCGAGGGGGGAGCAGTACTTC.

In nucleotides, the CDR3 is TGTGCCAGTACCCTCGTACGGACAGGGCAAGGGAACACTGAAGCTTTCTTT. Protein: CASTLVRTGQGNTEAFF. The chain combines TRBV19 with TRBJ1-1; 8 nucleotides match TRBD1. This CDR3 is built from 17 residues. Germline-derived CDR1 and CDR2 are LNHDA and SQIVND (reference sequence). V trimming: 7 bases; J trimming: 1 base; junction bases outside the gene matches: 14.

V and J are TRBV4-1 and TRBJ2-5, with 7 bases fitting TRBD1. The length of the CDR3 is 14 residues. V gave up 3 bases and J gave up 2 bases; unmatched junction bases: 3. Germline assignment: CDR1 MGHRA and CDR2 YSYEKL. The CDR3 loop reads CASSHPDRQETQYF. DNA of the CDR3: TGCGCCAGCAGCCATCCGGACAGGCAAGAGACCCAGTACTTC.

This sequence joins TRBV7-9 and TRBJ2-1; D not certain. The CDR3 loop spans 15 amino acids. Germline CDR1 reads SEHNR; CDR2 reads FQNEAQ (reference sequence). The V and J ends lost 1 base and 1 base respectively, with 8 bases between them. The CDR3 reads CASSLEGRSYNEQFF. DNA of the CDR3: TGTGCCAGCAGCTTAGAGGGAAGGTCCTACAATGAGCAGTTCTTC.

The rearrangement links TRBV12-3 or TRBV12-4 to TRBJ1-3; D is unclear. V gave up 6 bases and J gave up 7 bases, with 13 bases separating them. The CDR3 consists of 13 residues. CDR3 nucleotide sequence: TGTGCCAGCAGGCCCGCGTCGGGCAACACCATATATTTT. Translated, it gives CASRPASGNTIYF.

The chain uses TRBV7-2 and TRBJ2-3; weak D call: TRBD1 (6 bases). Trimming cost V 5 bases and J 2 bases, with 17 bases left between them. This CDR3 region has 16 residues. Germline V gene sequence: CDR1 SGHTA, CDR2 FQGNSA. CDR3 in DNA: TGTGCCAGCAGCCCACTCGACAGGTGGCCCACAGATACGCAGTATTTT. Translation gives CASSPLDRWPTDTQYF.